This is a list of T cell receptor beta chains from one sample in a study of memory CD4+ T cells and cytomegalovirus serostatus. Produced via immunoSEQ multiplex PCR; TCRdb's table is partial and in-frame only. Of approximately 47,000 clones in the sample, just under 80% are singletons; the top ten hold 0.6% to 0.95%. The sequenced sample consisted of memory CD4+ T cells from blood. These receptors all stem from an adult in good health and CMV-seronegative. The CDR3 runs from the conserved cysteine through the conserved F or W. The D gene is left open where the match is weak. Not all rows give a size; the values are once, few, many and, for expanded clones, a class.

d_gene,v_gene,j_gene,abundance,CDR3nt,CDR3aa
-,TRBV11-2,TRBJ2-2,once,TGTGCCAGCAGCCCGCTTGCAGGACACACCGGGGAGCTGTTTTTT,CASSPLAGHTGELFF
-,TRBV27,TRBJ1-6,-,TGTGCCAGCAACTGGGACAATGATAATTCACCCCTCCACTTT,CASNWDNDNSPLHF
TRBD1,TRBV7-9,TRBJ1-1,-,TGTGCCAGCAGCTCGACGAGGACAGGGGACACTGAAGCTTTCTTT,CASSSTRTGDTEAFF
-,TRBV5-1,TRBJ2-2,few,TGCGCCTCGAAACGGGAACTTGAGCTGTTTTTT,CASKRELELFF
TRBD1,TRBV4-2,TRBJ1-1,-,TGTGCCAGCAGCCGAGAGGGACAGGGAGACACTGAAGCTTTCTTT,CASSREGQGDTEAFF
-,TRBV6-6,TRBJ1-5,-,TGTGCCAGCAGTTCCCTGGACCCTAGCAATCAGCCCCAGCATTTT,CASSSLDPSNQPQHF
-,TRBV28,TRBJ2-7,-,TGTGCCAGCAGTCCAATCTCGGGTTACGAGCAGTACTTC,CASSPISGYEQYF
TRBD1,TRBV19,TRBJ2-5,once,TGTGCCAGTAGTTCCCACAGGGGTCGGGAGACCCAGTACTTC,CASSSHRGRETQYF
-,TRBV6-1,TRBJ1-1,-,TGTGCCAGCCAGACAGTTCAATTAATGAACACTGAAGCTTTCTTT,CASQTVQLMNTEAFF
TRBD2,TRBV28,TRBJ2-1,-,TGTGCCAGCAGTTTAAGGACTAGCGGTCAGTTCTTC,CASSLRTSGQFF
-,TRBV6-5,TRBJ1-5,-,TGTGCCAGCAGTAGGACAACCAATCAGCCCCAGCATTTT,CASSRTTNQPQHF
TRBD1,TRBV27,TRBJ2-7,few,TGTGCCAGCAGGCCGGGACAGCGATACGAGCAGTACTTC,CASRPGQRYEQYF
-,TRBV4-1,TRBJ2-7,-,TGCGCCAGCAGCCAAGGGGGGTCCCTCTACGAGCAGTACTTC,CASSQGGSLYEQYF
TRBD1,TRBV10-3,TRBJ2-5,few,TGTGCCATCAGTGGAGGGACAGTCGAGACCCAGTACTTC,CAISGGTVETQYF
-,TRBV6-4,TRBJ2-6,few,TGTGCCAGCATCTCTGGGGCCAACGTCCTGACTTTC,CASISGANVLTF
-,TRBV11-2,TRBJ1-2,-,TGTGCCAGCAGCTCACTCCGAGGTAGCGAAGCCCATGGCTACACCTTC,CASSSLRGSEAHGYTF
TRBD1,TRBV2,TRBJ1-5,-,TGTGCCAGCAGGGGACAGGGAAGAGGCAATCAGCCCCAGCATTTT,CASRGQGRGNQPQHF
-,TRBV30,TRBJ1-1,-,TGTGCCTGGAGTGTTAAAGGCCCAGGAGCTTTCTTT,CAWSVKGPGAFF
-,TRBV5-1,TRBJ2-2,-,TGCGCCAGCAGCTTGGCGGGGGCGACCGGGGAGCTGTTTTTT,CASSLAGATGELFF
-,TRBV28,TRBJ1-2,-,TGTGCCAGCAGTTTGGAAGTCTATGGCTACACCTTC,CASSLEVYGYTF
TRBD2,TRBV13,TRBJ2-1,-,TGTGCCAGCAGCTGGTGGGCTAGCGGCTCTAGAAGGGGAAATGAGCAGTTCTTC,CASSWWASGSRRGNEQFF
-,TRBV5-1,TRBJ2-2,few,TGCGCCAGCAGCTTGGAACCAAACGCCGGGGAGCTGTTTTTT,CASSLEPNAGELFF
-,TRBV11-1,TRBJ2-1,few,TGTGCCAGCAGCTTAGTGTGGGGCAATGAGCAGTTCTTC,CASSLVWGNEQFF
TRBD1,TRBV28,TRBJ1-1,-,TGTGCCAGCAGTTTAGGACAGGGGCACGAAGCTTTCTTT,CASSLGQGHEAFF
-,TRBV30,TRBJ1-3,-,TGTGCCTGGAGTCGGGAGGGTTTGCGAGGAAACACCATATATTTT,CAWSREGLRGNTIYF
-,TRBV14,TRBJ1-6,-,TGTGCCAGCAGCTCTAAGCGGACAGAAGAAGGACCCCTCCACTTT,CASSSKRTEEGPLHF
-,TRBV11-2,TRBJ1-1,once,TGTGCCAGCAGCTTAGACGGAGCCAGTCCCTACACTGAAGCTTTCTTT,CASSLDGASPYTEAFF
TRBD2,TRBV5-6,TRBJ2-7,-,TGTGCCAGCAGCTTGGTTGTCTCTAGCGGGCTGTACGAGCAGTACTTC,CASSLVVSSGLYEQYF
-,TRBV6-5,TRBJ1-2,-,TGTGCCAGCAGTCCGACGGACTATGGCTACACCTTC,CASSPTDYGYTF
TRBD2,TRBV27,TRBJ2-1,-,TGTGCCAGCAGTTTATCTAGCGGGAGGGCCCAAGTACATGAGCAGTTCTTC,CASSLSSGRAQVHEQFF
-,TRBV6-1,TRBJ1-1,-,TGTGCCAGCGGGGACCGGGCGGTCACTGAAGCTTTCTTT,CASGDRAVTEAFF
-,TRBV6-7,TRBJ1-5,-,TGTGCCAGCAGCCCGTTCGGGCCCCAGCATTTT,CASSPFGPQHF
-,TRBV4-1,TRBJ1-4,-,TGCGCCAGCAGCCAAGATCAATCGCCGTCGGCAAAACTGTTTTTT,CASSQDQSPSAKLFF
-,TRBV4-2,TRBJ1-5,-,TGTGCCAGCAGCCAAGTAGGCCAGCCCCAGCATTTT,CASSQVGQPQHF
-,TRBV28,TRBJ2-5,-,TGTGCCAGCAGTTTTGGGTCCCAAGAGACCCAGTACTTC,CASSFGSQETQYF
TRBD1,TRBV28,TRBJ2-3,-,TGTGCCAGCAGTTTAATGGGACAGGGGCTGACAGATACGCAGTATTTT,CASSLMGQGLTDTQYF
-,TRBV11-2,TRBJ2-1,once,TGTGCCAGCCATACTAGGCAAGGCGTCTACAATGAGCAGTTCTTC,CASHTRQGVYNEQFF
TRBD1,TRBV7-7,TRBJ2-7,-,TGTGCCAGCAGTCCGGACAGGGGTCTCGCCGAGCAGTACTTC,CASSPDRGLAEQYF
-,TRBV5-1,TRBJ1-5,-,TGCGCCAGCAGCCCGGACAACAATCAGCCCCAGCATTTT,CASSPDNNQPQHF
TRBD2,TRBV10-1,TRBJ2-3,-,TGCGCCAGCAGTGAGTCCGGGGGGAGAAGGGATACGCAGTATTTT,CASSESGGRRDTQYF
-,TRBV5-5,TRBJ2-5,few,TGTGCCAGCAGCTGGCTACCGGGACAGCGGGGAGAGACCCAGTACTTC,CASSWLPGQRGETQYF